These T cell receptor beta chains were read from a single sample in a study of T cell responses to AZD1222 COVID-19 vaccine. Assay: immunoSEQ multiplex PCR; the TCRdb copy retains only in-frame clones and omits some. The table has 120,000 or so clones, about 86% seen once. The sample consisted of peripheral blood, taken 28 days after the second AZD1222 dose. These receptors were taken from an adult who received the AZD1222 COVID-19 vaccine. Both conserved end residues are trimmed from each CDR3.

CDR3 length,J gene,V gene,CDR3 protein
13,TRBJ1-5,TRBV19,ASSRGITLDQPQH
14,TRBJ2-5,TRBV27,ASSSSAGVYQETQY
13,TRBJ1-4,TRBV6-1,ASSEDGLANEKLF
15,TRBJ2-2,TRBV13,ASSSTGLAGNTGELF
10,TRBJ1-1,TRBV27,ASRGTATEAF
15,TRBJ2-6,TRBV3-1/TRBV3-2,ASSQEGSHSGANVLT
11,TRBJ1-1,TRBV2,ASGGERDTEAF
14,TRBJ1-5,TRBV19,ASSLPQGATRQPQH
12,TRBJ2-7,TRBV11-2,ASSQRQGFYEQY
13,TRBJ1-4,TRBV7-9,ASSLVPGGSEKLF
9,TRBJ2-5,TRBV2,ASRGGETQY
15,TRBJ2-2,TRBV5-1,ASSSGVGTGYTGELF
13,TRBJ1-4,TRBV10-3,AISESGLTNEKLF
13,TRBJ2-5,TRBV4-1,ASSQGVREGETQY
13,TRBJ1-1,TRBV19,ASSPGTGGDTEAF
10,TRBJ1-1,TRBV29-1,SGREGNTEAF
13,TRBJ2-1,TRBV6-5,ASSYHGTSGNEQF
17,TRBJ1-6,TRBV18,ASHGGIGRVWTYNSPLH
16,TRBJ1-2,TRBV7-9,ASSLVVVGTRTSYGYT
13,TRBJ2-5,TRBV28,ASSSNLVTEGTQY
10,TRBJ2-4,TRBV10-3,AISVGGDIQY
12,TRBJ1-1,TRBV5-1,ASSFSGEVTEAF
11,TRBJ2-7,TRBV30,AWSWDRSYEQY
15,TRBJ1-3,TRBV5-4,ASSPGQGPENGNTIY
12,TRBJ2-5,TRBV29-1,SAPLGQGVETQY
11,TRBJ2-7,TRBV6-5,ASHRDTFYEQY
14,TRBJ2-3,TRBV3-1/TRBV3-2,ASSQVETYYTDTQY
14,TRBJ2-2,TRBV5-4,ASSLAVSGSTGELF
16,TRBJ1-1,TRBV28,ASSSSELLDLMNTEAF
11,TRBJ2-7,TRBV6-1,ASSEVQFYEQY
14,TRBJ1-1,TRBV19,ASTTLPGQPNTEAF
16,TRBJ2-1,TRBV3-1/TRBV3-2,ASSLRAGGQRTYNEQF
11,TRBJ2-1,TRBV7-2,ASSVDLGGEQF
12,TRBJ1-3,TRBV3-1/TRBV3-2,ASSPGQGRNTIY
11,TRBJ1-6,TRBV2,ASSEAPYSPLH
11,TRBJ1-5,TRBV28,ASRQGSVQPQH
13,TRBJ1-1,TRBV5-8,ASSFHGRGNTEAF
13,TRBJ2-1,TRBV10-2,ASSESWRSYNEQF
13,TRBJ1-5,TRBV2,ASSRSGRADQPQH
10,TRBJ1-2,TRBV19,ASRQGAWGYT
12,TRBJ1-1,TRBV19,ASSIADMNTEAF
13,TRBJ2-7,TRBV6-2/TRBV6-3,ASSLTSGRSYEQY
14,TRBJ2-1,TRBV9,ASSDNPRERGTEQF
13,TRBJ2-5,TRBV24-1,ATSRGAGYQETQY
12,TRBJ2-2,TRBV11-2,ASRNRAHTGELF
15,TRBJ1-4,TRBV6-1,ASSVLRGGRHNEKLF
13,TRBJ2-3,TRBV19,ASSLRHTSTDTQY
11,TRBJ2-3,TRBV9,ASSSSVADTQY
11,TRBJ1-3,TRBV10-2,ASSEQVGNTIY
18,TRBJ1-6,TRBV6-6,ASSRLPGQGTQQGGSPLH
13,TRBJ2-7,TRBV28,ASSFGDRGFWEQY
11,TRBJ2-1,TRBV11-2,ASSFNRIDEQF
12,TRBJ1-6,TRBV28,ASSPIAGDSPLH
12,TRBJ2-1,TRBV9,ASSDRVLGNEQF
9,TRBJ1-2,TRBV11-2,ASSNRQGNT